The 2 T cell receptor beta chains below all came from one sample that was sequenced in a study of T cell responses to AZD1222 COVID-19 vaccine. Only in-frame clones appear in the TCRdb table, and some are missing; sequencing was by immunoSEQ multiplex PCR. The top ten hold around 10% of the sample, which has over 100,000 clones, around 84% seen once. This specimen consisted of peripheral blood, obtained on day 0 of AZD1222 vaccination. These receptors came from an adult in good health.

This chain connects TRBV28 to TRBJ1-5; maybe TRBD1 (6 bases). V dropped 6 bases and J dropped 4 bases, with 10 bases sitting between them. The CDR3 contains 13 residues. Germline V gene lookup returns CDR1 MDHEN and CDR2 SYDVKM. CDR3 in DNA: TGTGCCAGCAGCACGGACAGAAATCAGCCCCAGCATTTT. This sequence encodes CASSTDRNQPQHF.

The chain carries TRBV27 and TRBJ2-3; possible D gene TRBD1, 6 bases. V was trimmed by 7 bases and J by 4 bases, leaving 18 bases between them. The germline V gene has CDR1 MNHEY and CDR2 SMNVEV (reference sequence). CDR3 length equals 15 residues. The CDR3 bases are TGTGCCAGCAAGCCGGACAGTGGTCACCCAGATACGCAGTATTTT. This gives the protein CASKPDSGHPDTQYF.